This TCR beta chain stems from a study of T cell repertoires in cytomegalovirus infection. Across the whole study: Recently described HLA-C-restricted plus well-studied HLA-B-restricted CMV epitopes were used. The public TCR beta signatures pointed to both CMV infection and matching HLA type.

Findings and caveats of the study: Summed frequency of shared TCR beta families picked out CMV carriers who also had the relevant HLA. HLA-C-restricted, CMV-specific TCR beta clonotypes were dominant ex vivo.

The sample holds many counts of this clonotype. Its antigen remains unknown. TCRdb reprocessed the reads via MiXCR and lists one record per CDR3 protein. The repertoire has some 71,000 distinct CDR3 sequences, 25% to 30% of them found once; the top ten carry 45% to 65%. Trimming took off 3 bases at V and 6 bases at J, with 8 bases between the two ends. The CDR3 totals 12 residues. The sequence derives from a human donor in good health (CMV status not recorded). Some clones in this sample may be carry-over from other donors' samples. This sample comprised CD8+ T cells from cultured PBMCs, obtained from culture after CMV antigen stimulation. The chain couples TRBV12-3 or TRBV12-4 to TRBJ1-1; D is possibly TRBD1 (5 bases). The CDR3 loop is CASSFGTPEAFF. CDR3 in DNA: TGTGCCAGCAGTTTTGGGACCCCTGAAGCTTTCTTT.